This is a list of T cell receptor beta chains from one sample in a study of control samples from healthy donors and cancer patients. Assay used: immunoSEQ multiplex PCR; TCRdb lists only in-frame clones, some missing. The sample includes some 160,000 clones, 90% to 95% of them seen just once. The sample taken for sequencing was blood. The receptor source for this set is a woman in her thirties or forties in good health. Each CDR3 is given with its conserved first and last residue. The D gene is left open where the match is weak. The listing skips clone size in some rows; elsewhere it reads once, few, many or a size class.

size,J,D,V,CDR3,DNA
-,TRBJ2-2,-,TRBV7-2,CASSLAWERTGELFF,TGTGCCAGCAGCTTAGCTTGGGAGCGTACCGGGGAGCTGTTTTTT
-,TRBJ2-3,-,TRBV11-2,CASSQTRVSTDTQYF,TGTGCCAGCAGCCAGACCCGTGTCTCCACAGATACGCAGTATTTT
-,TRBJ2-1,TRBD2,TRBV29-1,CSVATSGGANEQFF,TGCAGCGTCGCAACTAGCGGGGGGGCCAATGAGCAGTTCTTC
-,TRBJ1-5,-,TRBV2,CASSSGTPKNQPQHF,TGTGCCAGCAGTTCGGGGACCCCCAAGAATCAGCCCCAGCATTTT
-,TRBJ2-1,TRBD2,TRBV6-5,CASSYSPSGGIEQFF,TGTGCCAGCAGTTACTCCCCTAGCGGGGGGATTGAGCAGTTCTTC
-,TRBJ1-1,-,TRBV20-1,CSAPADTEAFF,TGCAGTGCTCCTGCGGACACTGAAGCTTTCTTT
-,TRBJ1-1,-,TRBV18,CASSPNGIAANTEAFF,TGTGCCAGCTCACCTAACGGTATCGCGGCGAACACTGAAGCTTTCTTT
once,TRBJ1-2,TRBD1,TRBV4-3,CASSHGQGEYHGYTF,TGCGCCAGCAGCCATGGACAGGGAGAGTATCATGGCTACACCTTC
-,TRBJ2-2,-,TRBV6-5,CAGRDTNTGELFF,TGTGCCGGTCGGGACACGAACACCGGGGAGCTGTTTTTT
-,TRBJ2-2,TRBD1,TRBV18,CASSSGQANTGELFF,TGTGCCAGCTCATCAGGACAGGCGAACACCGGGGAGCTGTTTTTT
-,TRBJ2-2,-,TRBV16,CASSQSQGTGELFF,TGTGCCAGCAGCCAATCGCAGGGCACCGGGGAGCTGTTTTTT
-,TRBJ1-2,-,TRBV18,CASSPPGHYGYTF,TGTGCCAGCTCACCACCCGGACACTATGGCTACACCTTC
-,TRBJ2-2,TRBD2,TRBV5-1,CASSPGTSGRVNTGELFF,TGCGCCAGCAGCCCTGGGACTAGCGGGAGAGTAAACACCGGGGAGCTGTTTTTT
-,TRBJ1-2,TRBD1,TRBV6-5,CASSLGQNYGYTF,TGTGCCAGCAGCTTGGGACAGAACTATGGCTACACCTTC
-,TRBJ2-5,-,TRBV6-2/TRBV6-3,CASSYGGQETQYF,TGTGCCAGCAGTTACGGGGGCCAAGAGACCCAGTACTTC
-,TRBJ1-2,-,TRBV5-4,CASSLEDSRMGYTF,TGTGCCAGCAGCTTGGAGGACAGCCGTATGGGCTACACCTTC
once,TRBJ2-5,TRBD2,TRBV5-1,CASSLGLAGGPGETQYF,TGCGCCAGCAGCTTGGGCCTAGCGGGGGGACCGGGCGAGACCCAGTACTTC
-,TRBJ2-6,-,TRBV28,CASREDKISGANVLTF,TGTGCCAGCAGAGAGGACAAGATCTCTGGGGCCAACGTCCTGACTTTC
-,TRBJ1-1,-,TRBV19,CASSIPPQGNLNTEAFF,TGTGCCAGTAGTATCCCGCCCCAGGGGAACCTGAACACTGAAGCTTTCTTT
-,TRBJ2-5,TRBD1,TRBV14,CASSRDSTETQYF,TGTGCCAGCAGCCGGGACAGTACGGAGACCCAGTACTTC
-,TRBJ1-2,-,TRBV4-3,CASSQDGRFYGYTF,TGCGCCAGCAGCCAAGATGGACGTTTCTATGGCTACACCTTC
-,TRBJ1-5,TRBD1,TRBV7-2,CASNPRGQPNQPQHF,TGTGCCAGCAACCCTAGGGGGCAGCCCAATCAGCCCCAGCATTTT